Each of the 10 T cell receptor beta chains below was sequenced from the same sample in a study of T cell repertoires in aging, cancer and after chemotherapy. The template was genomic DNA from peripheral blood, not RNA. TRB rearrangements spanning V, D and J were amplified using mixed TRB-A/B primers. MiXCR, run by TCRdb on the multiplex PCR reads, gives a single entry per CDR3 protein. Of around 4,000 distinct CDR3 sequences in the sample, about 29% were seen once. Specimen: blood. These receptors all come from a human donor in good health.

CDR3 in amino acids: CASSSNTGLENIQYF. In DNA form, the CDR3 reads TGTGCCAGCAGCTCAAACACGGGACTAGAAAACATTCAGTACTTC. The rearrangement links TRBV7-9 to TRBJ2-4, with TRBD2 matching 8 bases. The CDR3 covers 15 residues. The ends lost 4 bases at V and 5 bases at J; junction bases unmatched: 7. The germline gives CDR1 SEHNR, CDR2 FQNEAQ (reference sequence).

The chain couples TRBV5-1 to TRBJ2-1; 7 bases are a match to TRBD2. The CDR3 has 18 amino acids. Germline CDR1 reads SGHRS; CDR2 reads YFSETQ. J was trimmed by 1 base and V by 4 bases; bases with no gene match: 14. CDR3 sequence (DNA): TGCGCCAGCAGCCCGGCCCTATCAGCGGGAAGGTCCTACAATGAGCAGTTCTTC. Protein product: CASSPALSAGRSYNEQFF. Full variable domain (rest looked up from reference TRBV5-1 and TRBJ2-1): KAGVTQTPRYLIKTRGQQVTLSCSPISGHRSVSWYQQTPGQGLQFLFEYFSETQRNKGNFPGRFSGRQFSNSRSEMNVSTLELGDSALYLCASSPALSAGRSYNEQFFGPGTRLTVL.

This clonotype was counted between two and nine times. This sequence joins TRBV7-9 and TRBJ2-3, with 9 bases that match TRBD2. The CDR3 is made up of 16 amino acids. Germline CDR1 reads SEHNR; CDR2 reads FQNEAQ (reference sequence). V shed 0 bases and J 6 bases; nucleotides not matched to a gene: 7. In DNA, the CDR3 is TGTGCCAGCAGCTTAGCGCGGGCTAGCGGGAAGGATACGCAGTATTTT. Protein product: CASSLARASGKDTQYF.

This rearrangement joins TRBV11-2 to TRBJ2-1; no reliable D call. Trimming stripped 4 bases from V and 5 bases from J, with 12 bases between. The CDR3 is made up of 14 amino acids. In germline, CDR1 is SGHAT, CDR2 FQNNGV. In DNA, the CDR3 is TGTGCCAGCAGCTATTGGGTTTCGGACAATGAGCAGTTCTTC. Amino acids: CASSYWVSDNEQFF. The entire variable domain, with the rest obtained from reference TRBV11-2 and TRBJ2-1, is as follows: EAGVAQSPRYKIIEKRQSVAFWCNPISGHATLYWYQQILGQGPKLLIQFQNNGVVDDSQLPKDRFSAERLKGVDSTLKIQPAKLEDSAVYLCASSYWVSDNEQFFGPGTRLTVL.

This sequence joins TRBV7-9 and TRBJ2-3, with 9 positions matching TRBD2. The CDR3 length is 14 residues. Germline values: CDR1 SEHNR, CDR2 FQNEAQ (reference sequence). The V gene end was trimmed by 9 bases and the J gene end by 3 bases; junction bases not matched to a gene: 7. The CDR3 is CASKREVGTDTQYF. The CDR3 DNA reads TGTGCCAGTAAGCGGGAGGTTGGGACAGATACGCAGTATTTT.

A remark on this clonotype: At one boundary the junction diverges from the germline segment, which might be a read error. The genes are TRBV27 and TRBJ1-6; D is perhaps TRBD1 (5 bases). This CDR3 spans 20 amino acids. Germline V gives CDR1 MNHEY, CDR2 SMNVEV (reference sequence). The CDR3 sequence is CASNLSTRAAARSYNSPLHF. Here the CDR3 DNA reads TGTGCCAGCAATTTATCTACCAGGGCAGCAGCCAGGTCCTATAATTCACCCCTCCACTTT.

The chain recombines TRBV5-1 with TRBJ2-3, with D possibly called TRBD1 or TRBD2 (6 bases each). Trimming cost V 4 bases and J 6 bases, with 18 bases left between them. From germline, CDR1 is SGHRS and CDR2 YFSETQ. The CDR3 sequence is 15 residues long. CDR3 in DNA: TGCGCCAGCAGCCCCCGTCGGGGGCCCGGGGATACGCAGTATTTT. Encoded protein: CASSPRRGPGDTQYF.

The chain's CDR3 is CAIRTGYQETQYF. The CDR3 nucleotides read TGTGCCATCAGGACAGGGTACCAAGAGACCCAGTACTTC. The chain combines TRBV10-3 with TRBJ2-5; TRBD1 aligns across 7 bases. Germline assignment: CDR1 ENHRY and CDR2 SYGVKD. Unmatched junction bases numbered 1, after V lost 6 bases and J lost 0 bases. This CDR3 has 13 residues.

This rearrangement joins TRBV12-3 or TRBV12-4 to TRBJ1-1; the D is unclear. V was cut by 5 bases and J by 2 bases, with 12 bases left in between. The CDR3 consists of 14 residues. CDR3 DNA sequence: TGTGCCAGCAGTCTCAGACGGTCTAACACTGAAGCTTTCTTT. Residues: CASSLRRSNTEAFF.

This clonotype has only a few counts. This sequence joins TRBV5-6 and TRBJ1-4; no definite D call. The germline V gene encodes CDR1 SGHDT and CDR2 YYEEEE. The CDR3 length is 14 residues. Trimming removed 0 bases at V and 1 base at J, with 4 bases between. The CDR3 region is CASSLGRTNEKLFF. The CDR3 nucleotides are TGTGCCAGCAGCTTGGGGCGAACTAATGAAAAACTGTTTTTT.